What follows describes a single TCR beta chain. Its antigen is unidentified. Germline and junction disagree at one end, which may indicate a read error. These data belong to a study of T cell repertoires in cytomegalovirus infection. Study context: Both CMV infection and a matching HLA type were indicated by public TCR beta signatures. General observations from the study: Clonotype analysis showed dominance of the ex vivo response by HLA-C-restricted CMV-specific TCR beta clonotypes.

This CDR3 contains 15 residues. Germline values: CDR1 DFQATT, CDR2 SNEGSKA (reference sequence). TCRdb itself ran the reads through MiXCR, one entry per CDR3 protein. The table records roughly 730,000 distinct CDR3 sequences, around a third of them present only once. The chain couples TRBV20-1 to TRBJ1-1; D perhaps matches TRBD1 (5 bases). The sequence was collected from a human donor in good health (CMV status not recorded). Some clones in this sample may be carry-over from other donors' samples. Material: cultured PBMCs, obtained from culture after CMV antigen stimulation. The chain's CDR3 is CSARDGGSLNTEAFF. The CDR3 coding sequence is TGCAGTGCCAGAGATGGGGGGTCCCTGAACACTGAAGCTTTCTTT.